The 21 T cell receptor beta chains in this list originate from one sample, sequenced in a study of shared clonotypes between healthy human individuals. CD45RO-negative cells were positively selected for CCR7, leaving out terminally differentiated effector memory CD45RA+ cells. The protocol was immunoSEQ multiplex PCR, while the TCRdb copy is restricted to in-frame clones and leaves out a portion. The sample includes some 2,100,000 clones, more than 85% of them seen just once. Sequenced input: naive CD8+ T cells from PBMCs. These receptors all come from a man between 18 and 29 years old in good health. Some clones in this sample may be carry-over from other donors' samples.

This chain uses TRBV20-1 with TRBJ2-5; D is perhaps TRBD2 (6 bases). The germline gives CDR1 DFQATT, CDR2 SNEGSKA (reference sequence). The CDR3 is made up of 11 amino acids. V was shortened by 8 bases and J by 9 bases, with 16 bases between the two germline ends. The CDR3 region has the DNA TGCAGTTTGGGGGTCGGAGGGTCCCAGTACTTC. It is translated as CSLGVGGSQYF.

To note about this clone: At the DNA level, this CDR3 is encoded by other sequences in the same sample as well. CDR3 sequence (DNA): TGTGCCAGCAGCTTAGTACCCCGCGGCACCGGGGAGCTGTTTTTT. Protein sequence: CASSLVPRGTGELFF. The rearrangement joins TRBV11-2 to TRBJ2-2; no clear D. The CDR3 has 15 amino acids. Germline V gene sequence: CDR1 SGHAT, CDR2 FQNNGV. Trimming shortened V by 1 base and J by 4 bases, and 10 bases separated the two germline ends. The whole variable domain, filled in from reference TRBV11-2 and TRBJ2-2, reads EAGVAQSPRYKIIEKRQSVAFWCNPISGHATLYWYQQILGQGPKLLIQFQNNGVVDDSQLPKDRFSAERLKGVDSTLKIQPAKLEDSAVYLCASSLVPRGTGELFFGEGSRLTVL.

Only a few counts were recorded for this clone. The V gene is TRBV7-9, the J gene TRBJ2-1; no reliable D call. Trimming removed 4 bases at V and 6 bases at J, with 7 bases between. Germline V gene lookup returns CDR1 SEHNR and CDR2 FQNEAQ (reference sequence). The CDR3 spans 12 residues. In nucleotides, the CDR3 is TGTGCCAGCAGCTCATATTCCAATGAGCAGTTCTTC. It encodes CASSSYSNEQFF.

The chain couples TRBV6-5 to TRBJ2-7; no clear D. The CDR3 loop spans 14 amino acids. CDR1 and CDR2 (germline): MNHEY, SVGAGI. V lost 2 bases and J 3 bases, leaving 11 bases between the germline ends. CDR3 nucleotides: TGTGCCAGCAGTTACGGTGTTTCTAGCTACGAGCAGTACTTC. It specifies CASSYGVSSYEQYF.

The V call is TRBV19, the J call TRBJ1-5; no firm D call. CDR1 LNHDA and CDR2 SQIVND come from the germline V gene (reference sequence). Trimming stripped 1 base from V and 2 bases from J, with 15 bases between. The CDR3 spans 17 residues. In nucleotides, the CDR3 is TGTGCCAGTAGTATAGGGTGGAGGGTTAGGGGCAATCAGCCCCAGCATTTT. The encoded protein is CASSIGWRVRGNQPQHF.

J is TRBJ1-5 and V is TRBV4-1, with D perhaps TRBD1 (5 bases). V gave up 4 bases and J gave up 3 bases, with 16 bases separating them. The CDR3 runs to 16 residues. CDR1 MGHRA and CDR2 YSYEKL come from the germline V gene. The chain's CDR3 is CASSPGDFQLNQPQHF. The DNA for the CDR3 is TGCGCCAGCAGCCCCGGGGACTTTCAGCTCAATCAGCCCCAGCATTTT.

The CDR3 protein is CASSSPGGQPPYEQYF. The CDR3 nucleotides read TGTGCCAGCAGCTCCCCTGGGGGACAGCCTCCCTACGAGCAGTACTTC. The rearrangement links TRBV7-9 to TRBJ2-7; 7 bases are shared with TRBD1. Germline V gene data show CDR1 as SEHNR and CDR2 as FQNEAQ (reference sequence). CDR3 length equals 16 residues. V dropped 4 bases and J dropped 2; count of bases not matched to a gene: 11.

Worth noting for this clone: In the same sample, other DNA sequences code for this CDR3. V usage is TRBV7-9 and J usage is TRBJ1-2; D is unresolved. The CDR3 contains 12 residues. V lost 4 bases to trimming and J lost 5 bases, with 8 bases between them. Germline CDR1 and CDR2: SEHNR and FQNEAQ (reference sequence). CDR3 DNA sequence: TGTGCCAGCAGCTCAGGAGGGTATGGCTACACCTTC. Residues: CASSSGGYGYTF.

The V gene is TRBV28, the J gene TRBJ2-7; D possibly matches TRBD1 or TRBD2 (5 bases each). This CDR3 has 14 residues. Germline loops: CDR1 MDHEN, CDR2 SYDVKM. V lost 2 bases to trimming and J lost 2 bases, with 10 bases between them. The CDR3 bases are TGTGCCAGCAGTTTAAGCGGACACCCCTACGAGCAGTACTTC. Protein product: CASSLSGHPYEQYF. Variable domain in full (rest from reference TRBV28 and TRBJ2-7): DVKVTQSSRYLVKRTGEKVFLECVQDMDHENMFWYRQDPGLGLRLIYFSYDVKMKEKGDIPEGYSVSREKKERFSLILESASTNQTSMYLCASSLSGHPYEQYFGPGTRLTVT.

This sequence joins TRBV2 and TRBJ1-4; D might be TRBD1 (5 bases). The V end was cut by 8 bases, the J end by 4 bases, with 17 bases between. Per the germline V gene, CDR1 is SNHLY and CDR2 is FYNNEI. There are 15 residues in the CDR3. The CDR3 region has the DNA TGTGCCAGCCTCCCGGGGGGATTGCGTAATGAAAAACTGTTTTTT. It specifies CASLPGGLRNEKLFF.

This chain uses TRBV7-8 with TRBJ2-5; maybe TRBD2 (6 bases). V was cut by 0 bases and J by 2 bases, with 10 bases left in between. The CDR3 sequence is 15 residues long. Germline V gene sequence: CDR1 SGHVS, CDR2 FQNEAQ. Here the CDR3 reads CASSLAGGWQETQYF. In nucleotides, the CDR3 is TGTGCCAGCAGCTTAGCGGGAGGATGGCAAGAGACCCAGTACTTC.

This chain joins TRBV11-2 and TRBJ2-1; 10 nucleotides agree with TRBD1. In germline, CDR1 is SGHAT, CDR2 FQNNGV. V lost 1 base, J lost 10 bases, and 10 bases stayed unmatched. The CDR3 is made up of 16 amino acids. CDR3 DNA: TGTGCCAGCAGCTTAGTAACGGGGACAGGGGCGTGGGAGCAGTTCTTC. Protein: CASSLVTGTGAWEQFF.

The rearrangement uses TRBV27 and TRBJ2-3, with D possibly being TRBD2 (6 bases). The V gene's germline CDR1 is MNHEY and CDR2 SMNVEV (reference sequence). CDR3 size: 18 residues. Trimming stripped 5 bases from V and 2 bases from J, with 23 bases between. The CDR3, as DNA: TGTGCCAGCAGTACGGACGGGACTGGGGCAGCTGTCACAGATACGCAGTATTTT. Protein: CASSTDGTGAAVTDTQYF.

The rearrangement uses TRBV5-1 and TRBJ2-1, with 7 positions matching TRBD1. Unmatched junction bases numbered 7, after V lost 4 bases and J lost 0 bases. Germline loops: CDR1 SGHRS, CDR2 YFSETQ. The CDR3 loop spans 16 amino acids. CDR3 bases: TGCGCCAGCAGCGGACCGGACAGGTCCTCCTACAATGAGCAGTTCTTC. Amino acid sequence: CASSGPDRSSYNEQFF.

J is TRBJ1-4 and V is TRBV28; D uncertain. V lost 7 bases to trimming and J lost 0 bases, with 15 bases between them. The CDR3 covers 16 residues. Germline CDR1 and CDR2: MDHEN and SYDVKM. DNA of the CDR3: TGTGCCAGCACGGGAATAACTATTGCAACTAATGAAAAACTGTTTTTT. Translation: CASTGITIATNEKLFF.

The chain uses TRBV6-1 and TRBJ1-4; 7 bases line up with TRBD1. CDR1 is MNHNS, CDR2 SASEGT, per germline. The junction had 8 bases not matched to a gene; V was cut back by 6 bases and J by 7 bases. This CDR3 region has 14 residues. The CDR3 DNA sequence: TGTGCCAGCAGCAACAGGGGATGGGGTGAAAAACTGTTTTTT. It specifies CASSNRGWGEKLFF.

V is TRBV7-8 and J is TRBJ2-1; the D is unclear. The length of the CDR3 is 13 residues. CDR1 is SGHVS and CDR2 is FQNEAQ in the germline V gene. The germline V and J ends were trimmed by 1 base and 9 bases, with 10 bases remaining between them. The CDR3 reads CASSLGPSPEQFF. The CDR3 bases are TGTGCCAGCAGCTTAGGACCCTCCCCTGAGCAGTTCTTC.

V usage is TRBV7-8 and J usage is TRBJ1-3, with D possibly TRBD1 on 6 matching bases. The V end was cut by 5 bases, the J end by 0 bases, with 17 bases between. CDR1 SGHVS and CDR2 FQNEAQ come from the germline V gene. The CDR3 length is 17 residues. The CDR3 region is CASSRPRRGFSGNTIYF. The CDR3, as DNA: TGTGCCAGCAGCCGACCCCGCAGGGGTTTCTCTGGAAACACCATATATTTT.

This chain uses TRBV4-1 with TRBJ1-5, with TRBD1 as a possible D gene (6 bases). Germline V gene data show CDR1 as MGHRA and CDR2 as YSYEKL. The CDR3 extends over 17 amino acids. The V and J ends lost 1 base and 5 bases respectively, with 18 bases between them. The CDR3 reads CASSQVTGNRDHQPQHF. CDR3 nucleotide sequence: TGCGCCAGCAGCCAAGTTACAGGGAACAGGGACCATCAGCCCCAGCATTTT.

The chain links TRBV6-1 to TRBJ1-1, with TRBD1 matching 10 bases. This CDR3 is built from 17 residues. Germline CDR1 MNHNS, CDR2 SASEGT. The V and J ends lost 2 bases and 0 bases, in that order; junction bases with no gene match: 6. The CDR3 spells CASSERPGQGLNTEAFF. In nucleotides, the CDR3 is TGTGCCAGCAGTGAAAGACCGGGACAGGGGTTGAACACTGAAGCTTTCTTT.

The chain joins TRBV27 to TRBJ2-3; D remains unclear. The V and J ends lost 3 bases and 6 bases respectively, with 10 bases between them. The CDR3 has 13 amino acids. The germline gives CDR1 MNHEY, CDR2 SMNVEV (reference sequence). CDR3 loop: CASSLKWWDTQYF. CDR3 nucleotide sequence: TGTGCCAGCAGTTTGAAGTGGTGGGATACGCAGTATTTT.